This T cell receptor (beta chain) stems from a study of blood T cells in healthy people across ages. Regarding the study as a whole: Strongly correlated with naive T cell percentage was TCR beta diversity. Long-lived donors carried more naive CD4+ cells and greater diversity than aged donors.

This clonotype has just a few counts. Antigen specificity is unknown. Next came a second PCR, run for about 6 to 12 cycles, which used a sample-barcoded 5' primer along with a J-beta primer mix. Each cDNA molecule, via a template-switch adaptor with 12 random nucleotides, was tagged. From the 5' RACE reads, TCRdb called clonotypes with MiXCR, one entry per CDR3 protein. The sample has roughly 800,000 distinct CDR3 sequences, around 34% seen once. Researchers collected 9.5 to 10 milliliters of peripheral blood from every single donor. CDR1 is MNHEY and CDR2 is SMNVEV in the germline V gene (reference sequence). The length of the CDR3 is 15 residues. The V and J ends lost 6 bases and 4 bases, in that order; junction bases with no gene match: 8.

Specimen: blood. The gene calls are TRBV27 and TRBJ2-3; TRBD1 matches at 9 bases. The clonotype originates from a man aged 18 to 30 in good health. DNA of the CDR3: TGTGCCAGCAGAACCGGGACAGGGATTCCAGATACGCAGTATTTT. Protein product: CASRTGTGIPDTQYF.